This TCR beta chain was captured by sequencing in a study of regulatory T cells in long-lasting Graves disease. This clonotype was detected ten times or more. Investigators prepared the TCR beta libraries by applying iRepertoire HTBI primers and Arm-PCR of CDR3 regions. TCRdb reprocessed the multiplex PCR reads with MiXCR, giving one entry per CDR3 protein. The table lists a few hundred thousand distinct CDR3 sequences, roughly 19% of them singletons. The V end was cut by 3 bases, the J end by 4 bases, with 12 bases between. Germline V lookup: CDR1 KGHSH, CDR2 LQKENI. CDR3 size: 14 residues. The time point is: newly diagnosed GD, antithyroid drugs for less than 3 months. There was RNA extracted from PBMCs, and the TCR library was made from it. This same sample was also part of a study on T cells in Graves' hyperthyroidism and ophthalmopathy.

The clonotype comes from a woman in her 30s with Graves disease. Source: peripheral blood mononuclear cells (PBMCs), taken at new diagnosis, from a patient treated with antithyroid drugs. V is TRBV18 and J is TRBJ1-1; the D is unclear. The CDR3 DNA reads TGTGCCAGCTCACCCGCCGGGGTGGGCACTGAAGCTTTCTTT. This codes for CASSPAGVGTEAFF.